Each of the 16 T cell receptor beta chains below was sequenced from the same sample in a study of metastatic and nonmetastatic thyroid tumors. Thyroid surgery had not been preceded by any treatment in any patient. TCRdb re-clonotyped the PCR reads through MiXCR. The sample contains under 100,000 clones, around 7.8% of which appear only once. Material: blood. These receptors came from a female donor with papillary thyroid cancer or a benign thyroid nodule (not recorded which). Some clones in this sample may be carry-over from other donors' samples.

For this clone: The same CDR3 is also encoded by other DNA sequences in this sample. This rearrangement joins TRBV6-1 to TRBJ1-2, with D possibly TRBD1 on 6 matching bases. The CDR3 is 15 amino acids. The V gene's germline CDR1 is MNHNS and CDR2 SASEGT. V was pared by 2 bases and J by 8 bases, with 18 bases between. The CDR3 region is CASSETGQFQGGYTF. Here the CDR3 DNA reads TGTGCCAGCAGTGAAACAGGGCAGTTTCAAGGGGGCTACACCTTC.

This clone was found many times. This chain links TRBV11-3 with TRBJ2-1; 9 positions match TRBD2. Germline CDR1 and CDR2: SGHNT and YENEEA. V was pared by 0 bases and J by 6 bases, with 6 bases of the junction left unmatched. CDR3 length: 16 amino acids. CDR3 bases: TGTGCCAGCAGCTTAGATGCGGGGGGGCACGGCAATGAGCAGTTCTTC. Translated, it gives CASSLDAGGHGNEQFF.

Ten or more counts support this clone. The rearrangement uses TRBV3-1 and TRBJ2-5; possibly TRBD1 or TRBD2 for D (5 bases each). The V end was cut by 3 bases, the J end by 7 bases, with 18 bases between. The CDR3 sequence is 15 residues long. From germline, CDR1 is LGHDT and CDR2 YNNKEL (reference sequence). The CDR3 sequence is CASSHDRGSHRTQYF. In nucleotides, the CDR3 is TGTGCCAGCAGCCACGACAGAGGGTCCCATCGGACCCAGTACTTC.

This clone was seen many times. V usage is TRBV28 and J usage is TRBJ1-1, with 8 bases identical to TRBD1. Per the germline V gene, CDR1 is MDHEN and CDR2 is SYDVKM. The CDR3 has 13 amino acids. V was clipped by 5 bases and J by 11 bases; unmatched bases: 10. The CDR3 sequence: CASSPRDRRVAFF. The CDR3 bases are TGTGCCAGCAGTCCTAGGGACAGGCGGGTGGCTTTCTTT.

This clone has a count of ten or more. This sequence may be a read error, since a much larger clone differs from it by one base. V gene TRBV12-3 or TRBV12-4 combines with J gene TRBJ2-7; D perhaps matches TRBD1 (5 bases). The CDR3 spans 14 residues. The chain's CDR3 is CASSKTGSSDEQYF. The CDR3 DNA reads TGTGCCAGCAGTAAAACAGGTAGCTCCGACGAGCAGTACTTC.

This clone was observed a few times. This chain connects TRBV6-2 or TRBV6-3 to TRBJ2-3; 10 bases agree with TRBD2. Germline V gene data show CDR1 as MNHEY and CDR2 as SVGEGT. V lost 4 bases and J lost 2; bases outside the gene matches: 6. CDR3 length: 16 residues. CDR3 protein: CASSSRAGGPTDTQYF. CDR3 nucleotides: TGTGCCAGCAGTTCCCGAGCGGGGGGGCCCACAGATACGCAGTATTTT.

This clone was recorded many times. The V call is TRBV2, the J call TRBJ2-7; the D is unclear. CDR1 and CDR2 from the germline V gene are SNHLY and FYNNEI. This CDR3 is 13 amino acids long. Trimming shortened V by 7 bases and J by 3 bases, and 13 bases separated the two germline ends. CDR3 in DNA: TGTGCCAGCAAGAGATCGAGCTACTACGAGCAGTACTTC. Its translation: CASKRSSYYEQYF.

This clone was found many times. The chain carries TRBV5-4 and TRBJ1-1; no firm D call. Germline V gene data show CDR1 as SGHNT and CDR2 as YYREEE (reference sequence). The CDR3 contains 12 residues. Trimming took 0 bases from V and 3 from J, leaving 3 bases between them. The CDR3 spells CASSLADTEAFF. CDR3 coding DNA: TGTGCCAGCAGCTTGGCGGACACTGAAGCTTTCTTT.

Comments on this clone: This is likely a read error, given that the CDR3 carries no conserved phenylalanine or tryptophan at its end. The DNA is left out, because the CDR3 cannot be placed on it with certainty; the CDR3 is given as TCRdb lists it. This chain links TRBV7-2 with TRBJ2-4; the listed D gene, TRBD1, was not tested against the DNA. Germline V lookup: CDR1 SGHTA, CDR2 FQGNSA. The CDR3 is 8 amino acids in total, end residues counted. The CDR3 reads CASSQGGG.

As to this clone: A much bigger clone sits one base away, suggesting this may be a read error. The chain combines TRBV30 with TRBJ2-4, with D hard to call. CDR1 and CDR2 (germline): GTSNPN, SVGIG (reference sequence). This CDR3 contains 13 residues. The ends were cut back, 2 bases at V and 6 bases at J, with 11 bases in the middle. CDR3 loop: CAWSCSATNIQYF. The CDR3, as DNA: TGTGCCTGGAGTTGCAGTGCGACAAACATTCAGTACTTC.

The J gene is TRBJ1-1, the V gene TRBV5-1, with D hard to call. This CDR3 spans 16 amino acids. Trimming shortened V by 0 bases and J by 0 bases, and 12 bases separated the two germline ends. Germline loops: CDR1 SGHRS, CDR2 YFSETQ. CDR3 loop: CASSLGQTAMNTEAFF. The CDR3 nucleotides are TGCGCCAGCAGCTTGGGCCAGACTGCAATGAACACTGAAGCTTTCTTT.

This clone has a count of ten or more. The rearrangement joins TRBV30 to TRBJ2-3; 10 bases are a match to TRBD2. The junction had 12 bases not matched to a gene; V was cut back by 3 bases and J by 6 bases. The germline V gene has CDR1 GTSNPN and CDR2 SVGIG (reference sequence). This CDR3 has 16 residues. CDR3: CAWRLAGANRLDTQYF. DNA for the CDR3: TGTGCCTGGAGGCTAGCGGGGGCCAACAGGTTGGATACGCAGTATTTT. The full variable domain, in which reference TRBV30 and TRBJ2-3 provide the parts outside the CDR3, is SQTIHQWPATLVQPVGSPLSLECTVEGTSNPNLYWYRQAAGRGLQLLFYSVGIGQISSEVPQNLSASRPQDRQFILSSKKLLLSDSGFYLCAWRLAGANRLDTQYFGPGTRLTVL.

The rearrangement links TRBV13 to TRBJ2-3; TRBD2 aligns across 9 bases. J was trimmed by 3 bases and V by 5 bases; bases with no gene match: 3. Germline V lookup: CDR1 PRHDT, CDR2 FYEKMQ (reference sequence). The CDR3 is 14 residues long. CDR3 loop: CASSHSGGTDTQYF. In nucleotides, the CDR3 is TGTGCCAGCAGCCACAGCGGGGGGACAGATACGCAGTATTTT.

This clone appeared many times. This chain links TRBV20-1 with TRBJ2-7, with 8 bases lining up with TRBD2. CDR1 DFQATT and CDR2 SNEGSKA come from the germline V gene (reference sequence). This CDR3 has 15 residues. J was trimmed by 1 base and V by 3 bases; bases with no gene match: 8. The CDR3 nucleotides read TGCAGTGCTAGTTCCCTAGCGGGCCTATCCTACGAGCAGTACTTC. Translation gives CSASSLAGLSYEQYF.

The V and J genes are TRBV6-5 and TRBJ2-7, with D tentatively TRBD1 (6 bases). Per germline, CDR1 MNHEY and CDR2 SVGAGI. V gave up 0 bases and J gave up 5 bases, with 11 bases separating them. This CDR3 has 14 amino acids. As DNA, the CDR3 is TGTGCCAGCAGTTACTCTCCCAGGGGCGACGAGCAGTACTTC. Translation gives CASSYSPRGDEQYF.

This clone was counted a few times. At one end, the junction sequence differs from germline, possibly due to a read error. The rearrangement uses TRBV2 and TRBJ2-5, with 7 bases that match TRBD2. The CDR3 is 15 amino acids. Looked up from germline, CDR1 is SNHLY and CDR2 is FYNNEI. CDR3: CASRGDGGYQETQYF. DNA of the CDR3: TGTGCCAGCAGGGGGGACGGGGGGTACCAAGAGACACAGTACTTC.